The rows below give T cell receptor beta chains drawn from one sample of a study of response to subunit inactivated influenza vaccine. One entry per CDR3 protein, called by TCRdb with MiXCR from the RT-PCR reads. This table has more than 600,000 distinct CDR3 sequences, under 20% appearing once. Sequences were derived from PBMCs from blood, sampled about 5 days after vaccination. These receptors were taken from a man aged 45-65 years who received an inactivated influenza vaccine. The CDR3 runs from the conserved cysteine through the conserved F or W. D genes are given only for firm matches. Only some rows state a clone size, as once, few, many or a class for expanded clones.

J gene | clone size | V gene | D gene | CDR3 DNA | CDR3 protein
TRBJ2-1 | once | TRBV5-4 | TRBD2 | TGTGCCAGCAGCCTGGGGGGACTACCCCTCGGCAATGAGCAGTTCTTC | CASSLGGLPLGNEQFF
TRBJ1-2 | few | TRBV20-1 | - | TGCAGTGATACGCAGCTTAGCGTGAATGGCTACACCTTC | CSDTQLSVNGYTF
TRBJ2-3 | - | TRBV4-3 | - | TGCGCCAGCAGCCAAGATGGCGGGCGATCAAAAGATACGCAGTATTTT | CASSQDGGRSKDTQYF
TRBJ2-7 | - | TRBV7-6 | - | TGTGCCAGCAGCCCAGCTACCCTCGGCAATTACTACGAGCAGTACTTC | CASSPATLGNYYEQYF
TRBJ2-3 | many | TRBV11-2 | - | TGTGCCAGCAGCTTAACCTCTTCCGGGACAACTAGCACAGATACGCAGTATTTT | CASSLTSSGTTSTDTQYF
TRBJ2-7 | few | TRBV2 | TRBD1 | TGTGCCACCCTGGGTACAGGGGACCTCTCCTACGAGCAGTACTTC | CATLGTGDLSYEQYF
TRBJ2-2 | few | TRBV4-2 | - | TGTGCCAGCAGCCAAGAGGGGGTTCGGGTGGAGGACGGGGAGCTGTTTTTT | CASSQEGVRVEDGELFF
TRBJ1-4 | - | TRBV6-1 | - | TGTGCCAGTGTTCGGGGTCGGGTATTATATGAAAAACTGTTTTTT | CASVRGRVLYEKLFF
TRBJ2-7 | - | TRBV12-3/TRBV12-4 | - | TGTGCCAGCAGTTTAGCGAATCGGGCCCCGGGGTACGAGCAGTACTTC | CASSLANRAPGYEQYF
TRBJ2-1 | - | TRBV6-5 | - | TGTGCCAGCAGTTACTTTGCGGGGCCTGGGAATGAGCAGTTCTTC | CASSYFAGPGNEQFF
TRBJ1-1 | few | TRBV20-1 | - | TGCAGTGCTAGAGGGGAGTTTGAAGCTTTCTTT | CSARGEFEAFF
TRBJ2-2 | - | TRBV6-2/TRBV6-3 | TRBD2 | TGTGCCACCCGAGCGGGGTATATCACCGGGGAGCTGTTTTTT | CATRAGYITGELFF
TRBJ2-6 | - | TRBV5-1 | - | TGCGCCAGCAGCGCACTGGGCTCTGGGGCCAACGTCCTGACTTTC | CASSALGSGANVLTF
TRBJ2-1 | many | TRBV20-1 | TRBD2 | TGCAGCGCTAGCGGGTTCTACAATGAGCAGTTCTTC | CSASGFYNEQFF
TRBJ2-2 | many | TRBV29-1 | - | TGCAGCGTTGCGTGGCGTCCCGGGGAGCTGTTTTTT | CSVAWRPGELFF
TRBJ2-3 | few | TRBV20-1 | TRBD1 | TGCAGTGCTGAAGAGTGGGGACAGATAACAGATACGCAGTATTTT | CSAEEWGQITDTQYF
TRBJ2-7 | many | TRBV12-3/TRBV12-4 | TRBD1 | TGTGCCAGCACCTATCAGGGGGCCTACGAGCAGTACTTC | CASTYQGAYEQYF
TRBJ2-7 | many | TRBV20-1 | TRBD1 | TGCAGTGCTGGAAGACAGGGGAGCAGGGAGCAGTACTTC | CSAGRQGSREQYF
TRBJ2-1 | few | TRBV6-1 | TRBD2 | TGTGCCAGCATATCACTCGGGACTAGCGGGTACAATGAGCAGTTCTTC | CASISLGTSGYNEQFF
TRBJ1-5 | - | TRBV4-1 | - | TGCGCCAGCAGCCAAGTGGGGCTGGGCAATCAGCCCCAGCATTTT | CASSQVGLGNQPQHF
TRBJ2-3 | many | TRBV5-5 | - | TGTGCCAGCGGCCGAAGCACAGATACGCAGTATTTT | CASGRSTDTQYF
TRBJ2-5 | - | TRBV20-1 | - | TGCAGTGCTAGAGGACTCCTCCAAGAGACCCAGTACTTC | CSARGLLQETQYF
TRBJ1-3 | - | TRBV20-1 | - | TGCAGTGCTAGTGCGGGTAGGGGCAGTGGAAACACCATATATTTT | CSASAGRGSGNTIYF
TRBJ2-1 | - | TRBV6-2/TRBV6-3 | - | TGTGCCAGCAGTTACTCTCCGGGACGGGAGCAGTTCTTC | CASSYSPGREQFF
TRBJ2-7 | - | TRBV7-2 | - | TGTGCCAGCAGCCCCGACAGCTTCCCTTCGACCGAGCAGTACTTC | CASSPDSFPSTEQYF
TRBJ1-2 | - | TRBV29-1 | - | TGCAGCGTGACGGAGGGCTACTATGGCTACACCTTC | CSVTEGYYGYTF
TRBJ1-2 | - | TRBV20-1 | TRBD1 | TGCAGTGCCCCGTATCGGACAGGTGCGGGCTACACCTTC | CSAPYRTGAGYTF
TRBJ1-1 | - | TRBV7-2 | - | TGTGCCAGCAGCACCCAGGGCAGCCCCAACACTGAAGCTTTCTTT | CASSTQGSPNTEAFF
TRBJ2-2 | few | TRBV5-1 | - | TGCGCCAGCAGCTTAGAGGGACACACCGGGGAGCTGTTTTTT | CASSLEGHTGELFF
TRBJ2-5 | few | TRBV6-5 | - | TGTGCCAGCAGTTCTACGGCCGGGGGGCTGGAGACCCAGTACTTC | CASSSTAGGLETQYF
TRBJ1-6 | - | TRBV20-1 | - | TGCAGTGCTAGGGGATCTAATTCACCCCTCCACTTT | CSARGSNSPLHF
TRBJ2-7 | few | TRBV6-2/TRBV6-3 | - | TGTGCCAGCAGTTGGGACAACCCCTACGAGCAGTACTTC | CASSWDNPYEQYF
TRBJ2-7 | many | TRBV20-1 | - | TGCAGTGCTAGAGATCAGAGACAGACCTACGAGCAGTACTTC | CSARDQRQTYEQYF
TRBJ2-1 | many | TRBV20-1 | TRBD2 | TGCAGTGCTTACCGACTAGCGGGAGGGCATGAGCAGTTCTTC | CSAYRLAGGHEQFF
TRBJ2-7 | many | TRBV20-1 | - | TGCAGTGCTAGTGGGGGGCTCGGCGAGCAGTACTTC | CSASGGLGEQYF
TRBJ2-7 | many | TRBV4-3 | TRBD1 | TGCGCCAGCAGCCAAGCGGGACAGGGGTCCTACGAGCAGTACTTC | CASSQAGQGSYEQYF
TRBJ1-4 | few | TRBV11-2 | TRBD1 | TGTGCCAGCAGCTTAAGGTCGTTCGGACAGGGGGGCGAAAAACCGTTTTTT | CASSLRSFGQGGEKPFF
TRBJ1-1 | few | TRBV5-6 | TRBD1 | TGTGCCAGCAGCTTACAGGGGAGCACTGAAGCTTTCTTT | CASSLQGSTEAFF
TRBJ1-1 | few | TRBV3-1 | - | TGTGCCAGCAGCCCAGAAACGGCCAGTGAAGCTTTCTTT | CASSPETASEAFF
TRBJ2-7 | - | TRBV3-1 | - | TGTGCCAGCAGCCGCGTGGGGAGCGGCTCCTACGAGCAGTACTTC | CASSRVGSGSYEQYF
TRBJ2-1 | few | TRBV25-1 | - | TGTGCCAGGGACGATCGCTCCTACAATGAGCAGTTCTTC | CARDDRSYNEQFF
TRBJ2-3 | few | TRBV20-1 | - | TGCAGTGCTACGACTCAGAACACAGATACGCAGTATTTT | CSATTQNTDTQYF
TRBJ2-1 | - | TRBV3-1 | TRBD2 | TGTGCCAGCAGCCAAGTGGGGACTAGCGGGATGAATGAGCAGTTCTTC | CASSQVGTSGMNEQFF
TRBJ2-1 | few | TRBV4-2 | TRBD1 | TGTGCCAGCAGCCAAGATACCGGGACAGGCTACAATGAGCAGTTCTTC | CASSQDTGTGYNEQFF
TRBJ2-1 | many | TRBV7-9 | TRBD2 | TGTGCCAGCAGCTCGCAAGCGGGAGGGCCGATGAATGAGCAGTTCTTC | CASSSQAGGPMNEQFF
TRBJ1-1 | - | TRBV25-1 | - | TGTGCCAGCAGTGAGGGTGGGGGTACCCTAAACACTGAAGCTTTCTTT | CASSEGGGTLNTEAFF
TRBJ2-3 | few | TRBV5-1 | TRBD1 | TGCGCCAGCGGGGGGACAGGGGCGGATACGCAGTATTTT | CASGGTGADTQYF
TRBJ2-7 | - | TRBV6-5 | - | TGTGCCAGCAGTTATGTTGCTCCTCCGGGTGAGCAGTACTTC | CASSYVAPPGEQYF
TRBJ2-7 | - | TRBV10-3 | TRBD1 | TGTGCCATCAGTGGGGGACAGGTGTCTGACTACGAGCAGTACTTC | CAISGGQVSDYEQYF
TRBJ1-1 | - | TRBV6-1 | - | TGTGCCAGCATCGAGCCGGGCCTGAACACTGAAGCTTTCTTT | CASIEPGLNTEAFF
TRBJ2-1 | - | TRBV5-1 | TRBD2 | TGCGCCAGCAGCCTATACTCCGGGGGGAATGAGCAGTTCTTC | CASSLYSGGNEQFF
TRBJ1-2 | - | TRBV4-3 | - | TGCGCCAGCAGCCAAGATCCCGGGAGCTATGGCTACACCTTC | CASSQDPGSYGYTF
TRBJ2-7 | - | TRBV6-2/TRBV6-3 | TRBD2 | TGTGCCAGCAGTTATCCGGGACTAGCGGGTTACGAGCAGTACTTC | CASSYPGLAGYEQYF
TRBJ2-3 | - | TRBV20-1 | TRBD2 | TGCAGTGCTAGAGGAACTAGCGGTACAACAGATACGCAGTATTTT | CSARGTSGTTDTQYF
TRBJ1-1 | few | TRBV6-1 | - | TGTGCCAGCAGTGCGGGCAGACCGAACACTGAAGCTTTCTTT | CASSAGRPNTEAFF
TRBJ2-3 | - | TRBV6-2/TRBV6-3 | TRBD1 | TGTGCCAGCAGGACCGGGACAGGGGGCACAGATACGCAGTATTTT | CASRTGTGGTDTQYF
TRBJ2-2 | few | TRBV14 | - | TGTGCCAGCAGCGCCCTCGGGGGAGCCGGGGAGCTGTTTTTT | CASSALGGAGELFF
TRBJ2-5 | few | TRBV29-1 | TRBD1 | TGCAGCGGATCTCCCGGGACAGACCTTTGGGAGACCCAGTACTTC | CSGSPGTDLWETQYF
TRBJ2-1 | few | TRBV29-1 | - | TGCAGCGTTGATAGGGGTGAGCAGTTCTTC | CSVDRGEQFF